This T cell receptor (beta chain) appears in the sequencing data of a study of spatial heterogeneity in lung cancer. A single record per CDR3 protein comes from TCRdb applying MiXCR to the 5' RACE reads. The sample holds approximately 50,000 distinct CDR3 sequences; less than 9.5% are singletons and the top ten take over 30%. Ten or more counts support this clonotype. Trimming took 10 bases from V and 3 from J; bases not matched to a gene: 11. The CDR3 contains 15 residues. Germline CDR1 MNHNS, CDR2 SASEGT. Time point described: blood at routine non-recurrence follow-up after resection. The sequenced material consisted of unsorted whole RNA from tumor, nontumor lung or frozen PBMC.

The receptor was derived from a female donor with early-stage non-small cell lung cancer. Sequenced here: PBMCs, sampled at follow-up. This chain joins TRBV6-1 and TRBJ1-4; 7 bases agree with TRBD1. CDR3 DNA sequence: TGTGCCATCCGAGGGGGCGCCGGGGCTAATGAAAAACTGTTTTTT. Its protein product is CAIRGGAGANEKLFF.